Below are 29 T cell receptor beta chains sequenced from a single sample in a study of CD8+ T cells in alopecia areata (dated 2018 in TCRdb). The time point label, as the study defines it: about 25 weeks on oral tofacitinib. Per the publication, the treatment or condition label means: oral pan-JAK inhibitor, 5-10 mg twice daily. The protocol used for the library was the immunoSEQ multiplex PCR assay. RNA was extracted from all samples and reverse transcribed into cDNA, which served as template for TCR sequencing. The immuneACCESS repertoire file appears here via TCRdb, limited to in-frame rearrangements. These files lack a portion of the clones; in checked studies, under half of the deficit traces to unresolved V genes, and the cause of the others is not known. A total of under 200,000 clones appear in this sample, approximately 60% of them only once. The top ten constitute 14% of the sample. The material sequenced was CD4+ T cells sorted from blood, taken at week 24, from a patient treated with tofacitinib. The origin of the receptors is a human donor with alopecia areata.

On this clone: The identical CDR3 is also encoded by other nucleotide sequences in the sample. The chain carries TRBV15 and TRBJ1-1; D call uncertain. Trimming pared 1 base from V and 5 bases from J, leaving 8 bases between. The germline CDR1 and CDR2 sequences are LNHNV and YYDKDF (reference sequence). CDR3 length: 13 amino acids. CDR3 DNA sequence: TGTGCCACCAGCAGAGGAGGTACGACTGAAGCTTTCTTT. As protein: CATSRGGTTEAFF. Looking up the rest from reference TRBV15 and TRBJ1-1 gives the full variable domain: DAMVIQNPRYQVTQFGKPVTLSCSQTLNHNVMYWYQQKSSQAPKLLFHYYDKDFNNEADTPDNFQSRRPNTSFCFLDIRSPGLGDTAMYLCATSRGGTTEAFFGQGTRLTVV.

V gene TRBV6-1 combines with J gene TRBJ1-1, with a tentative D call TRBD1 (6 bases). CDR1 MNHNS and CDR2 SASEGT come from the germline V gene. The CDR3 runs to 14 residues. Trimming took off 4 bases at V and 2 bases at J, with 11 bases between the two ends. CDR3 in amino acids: CASSVRGGNTEAFF. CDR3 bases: TGTGCCAGCAGTGTCAGAGGGGGAAACACTGAAGCTTTCTTT.

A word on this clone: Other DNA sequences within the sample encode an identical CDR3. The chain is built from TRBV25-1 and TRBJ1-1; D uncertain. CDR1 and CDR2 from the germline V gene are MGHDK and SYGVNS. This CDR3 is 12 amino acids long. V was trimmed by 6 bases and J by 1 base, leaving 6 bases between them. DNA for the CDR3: TGTGCCAGCAGCTACAGGAACACTGAAGCTTTCTTT. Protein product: CASSYRNTEAFF.

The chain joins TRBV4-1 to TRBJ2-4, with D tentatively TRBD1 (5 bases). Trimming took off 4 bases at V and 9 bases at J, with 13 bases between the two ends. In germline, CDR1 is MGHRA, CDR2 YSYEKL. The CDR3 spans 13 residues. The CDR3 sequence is CASSPGRQPIQYF. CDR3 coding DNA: TGCGCCAGCAGCCCTGGTAGACAGCCCATTCAGTACTTC.

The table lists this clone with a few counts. CDR3 sequence reads: CASSFVAGGRETQYF. The CDR3 coding sequence is TGTGCCAGCAGCTTCGTAGCGGGGGGGCGTGAGACCCAGTACTTC. The gene calls are TRBV11-2 and TRBJ2-5; TRBD2 agrees at 11 bases. V gave up 3 bases and J gave up 5 bases; unmatched junction bases: 5. The CDR3 sequence is 15 residues long. Germline V gives CDR1 SGHAT, CDR2 FQNNGV. Full variable domain (remainder filled in from reference TRBV11-2 and TRBJ2-5): EAGVAQSPRYKIIEKRQSVAFWCNPISGHATLYWYQQILGQGPKLLIQFQNNGVVDDSQLPKDRFSAERLKGVDSTLKIQPAKLEDSAVYLCASSFVAGGRETQYFGPGTRLLVL.

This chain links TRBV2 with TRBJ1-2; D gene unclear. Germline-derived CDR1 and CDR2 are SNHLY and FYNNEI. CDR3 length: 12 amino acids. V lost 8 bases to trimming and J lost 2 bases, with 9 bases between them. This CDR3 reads CASRPGNYGYTF. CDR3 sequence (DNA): TGTGCCAGCCGACCGGGAAACTATGGCTACACCTTC.

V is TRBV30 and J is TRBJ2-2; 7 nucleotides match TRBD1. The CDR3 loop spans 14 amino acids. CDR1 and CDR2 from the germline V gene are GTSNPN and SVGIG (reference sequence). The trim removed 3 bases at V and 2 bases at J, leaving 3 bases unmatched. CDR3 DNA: TGTGCCTGGAGAGGGGACAGCAACACCGGGGAGCTGTTTTTT. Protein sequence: CAWRGDSNTGELFF.

The CDR3 spells CAISELGASGSWETQYF. CDR3 DNA: TGTGCCATCAGTGAATTGGGGGCTAGCGGATCATGGGAGACCCAGTACTTC. The rearrangement uses TRBV10-3 and TRBJ2-5; D is perhaps TRBD2 (7 bases). The CDR3 is 17 residues long. Trimming removed 3 bases from V and 5 bases from J, with 22 bases in between. From germline, CDR1 is ENHRY and CDR2 SYGVKD.

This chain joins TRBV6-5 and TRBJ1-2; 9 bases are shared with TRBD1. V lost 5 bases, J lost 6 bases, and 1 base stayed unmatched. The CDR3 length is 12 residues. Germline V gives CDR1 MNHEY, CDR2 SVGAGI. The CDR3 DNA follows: TGTGCCAGCAGTCGGACAGGGGATGGCTACACCTTC. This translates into CASSRTGDGYTF.

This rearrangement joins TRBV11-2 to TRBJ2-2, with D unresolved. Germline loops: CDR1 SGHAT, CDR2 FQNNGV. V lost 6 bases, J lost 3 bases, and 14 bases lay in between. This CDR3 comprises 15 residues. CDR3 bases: TGTGCCAGCAGGCAAATGGATGTTTACACCGGGGAGCTGTTTTTT. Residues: CASRQMDVYTGELFF.

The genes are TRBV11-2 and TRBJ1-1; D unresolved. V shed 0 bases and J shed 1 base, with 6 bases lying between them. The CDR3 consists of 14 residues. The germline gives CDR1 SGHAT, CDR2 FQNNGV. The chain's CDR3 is CASSLDLQNTEAFF. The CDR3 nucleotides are TGTGCCAGCAGCTTAGATCTCCAGAACACTGAAGCTTTCTTT.

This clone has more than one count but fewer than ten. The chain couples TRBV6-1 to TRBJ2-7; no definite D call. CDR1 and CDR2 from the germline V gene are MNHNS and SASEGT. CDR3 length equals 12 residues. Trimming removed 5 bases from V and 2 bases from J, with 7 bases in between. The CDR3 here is CASSYEAYEQYF. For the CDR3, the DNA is TGTGCCAGCAGTTATGAGGCCTACGAGCAGTACTTC.

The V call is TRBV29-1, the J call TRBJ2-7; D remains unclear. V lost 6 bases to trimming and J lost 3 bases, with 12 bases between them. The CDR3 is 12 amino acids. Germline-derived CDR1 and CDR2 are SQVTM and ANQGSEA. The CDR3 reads CSVGLPNYEQYF. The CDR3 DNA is TGCAGCGTCGGGCTTCCAAACTACGAGCAGTACTTC.

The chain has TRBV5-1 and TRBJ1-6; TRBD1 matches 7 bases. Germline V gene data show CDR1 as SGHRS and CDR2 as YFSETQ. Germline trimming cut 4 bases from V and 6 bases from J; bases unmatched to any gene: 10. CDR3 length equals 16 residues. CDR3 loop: CASSPRTGRTNSPLHF. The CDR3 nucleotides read TGCGCCAGCAGCCCCCGGACAGGCCGCACTAATTCACCCCTCCACTTT.

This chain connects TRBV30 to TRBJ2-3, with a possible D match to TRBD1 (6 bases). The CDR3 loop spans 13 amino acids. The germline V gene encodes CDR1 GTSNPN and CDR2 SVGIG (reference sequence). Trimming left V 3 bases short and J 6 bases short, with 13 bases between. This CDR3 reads CAWRSTGTDTQYF. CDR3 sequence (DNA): TGTGCCTGGAGGTCCACAGGGACGGATACGCAGTATTTT. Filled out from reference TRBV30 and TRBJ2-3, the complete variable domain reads SQTIHQWPATLVQPVGSPLSLECTVEGTSNPNLYWYRQAAGRGLQLLFYSVGIGQISSEVPQNLSASRPQDRQFILSSKKLLLSDSGFYLCAWRSTGTDTQYFGPGTRLTVL.

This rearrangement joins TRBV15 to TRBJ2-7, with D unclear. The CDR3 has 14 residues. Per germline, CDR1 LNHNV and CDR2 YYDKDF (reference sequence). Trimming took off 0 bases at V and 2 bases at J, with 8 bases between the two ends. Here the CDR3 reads CATSRDRTAYEQYF. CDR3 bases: TGTGCCACCAGCAGAGATAGAACAGCCTACGAGCAGTACTTC.

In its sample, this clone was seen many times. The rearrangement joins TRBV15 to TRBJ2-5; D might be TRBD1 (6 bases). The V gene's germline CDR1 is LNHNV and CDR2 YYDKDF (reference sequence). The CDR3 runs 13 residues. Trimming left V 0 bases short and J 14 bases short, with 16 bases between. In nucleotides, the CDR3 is TGTGCCACCAGCAGAGATCGGACAGCCCGGGCCTACTTC. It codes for CATSRDRTARAYF.

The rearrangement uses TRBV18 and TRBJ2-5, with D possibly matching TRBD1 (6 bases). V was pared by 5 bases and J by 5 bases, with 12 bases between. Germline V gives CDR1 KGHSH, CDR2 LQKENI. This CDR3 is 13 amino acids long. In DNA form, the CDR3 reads TGTGCCAGCTCATGGGACATACGCGAGACCCAGTACTTC. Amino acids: CASSWDIRETQYF.

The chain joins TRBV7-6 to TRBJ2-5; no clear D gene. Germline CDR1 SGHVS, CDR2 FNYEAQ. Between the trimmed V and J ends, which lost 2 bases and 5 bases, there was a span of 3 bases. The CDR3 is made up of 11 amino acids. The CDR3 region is CASSLSETQYF. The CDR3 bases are TGTGCCAGCAGCTTAAGTGAGACCCAGTACTTC. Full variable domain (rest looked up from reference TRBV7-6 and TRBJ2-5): GAGVSQSPRYKVTKRGQDVALRCDPISGHVSLYWYRQALGQGPEFLTYFNYEAQQDKSGLPNDRFSAERPEGSISTLTIQRTEQRDSAMYRCASSLSETQYFGPGTRLLVL.

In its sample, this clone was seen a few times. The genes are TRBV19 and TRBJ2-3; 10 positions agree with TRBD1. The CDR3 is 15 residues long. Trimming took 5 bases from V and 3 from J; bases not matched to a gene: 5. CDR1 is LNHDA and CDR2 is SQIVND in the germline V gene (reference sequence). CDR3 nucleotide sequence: TGTGCCAGTAGTCCCATGGGACAGGGGACAGATACGCAGTATTTT. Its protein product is CASSPMGQGTDTQYF.

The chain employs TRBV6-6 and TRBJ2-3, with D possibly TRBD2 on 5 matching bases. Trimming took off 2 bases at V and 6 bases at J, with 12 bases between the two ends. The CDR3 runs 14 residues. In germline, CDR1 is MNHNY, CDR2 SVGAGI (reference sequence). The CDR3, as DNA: TGTGCCAGCAGTTACCGACGGGATTGGGATACGCAGTATTTT. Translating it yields CASSYRRDWDTQYF.

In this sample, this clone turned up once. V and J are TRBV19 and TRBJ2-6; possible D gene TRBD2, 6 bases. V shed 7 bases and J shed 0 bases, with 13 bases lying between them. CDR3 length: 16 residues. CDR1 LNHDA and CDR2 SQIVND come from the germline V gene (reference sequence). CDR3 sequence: CASMEGWSSGANVLTF. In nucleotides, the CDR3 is TGTGCCAGTATGGAGGGGTGGAGCTCTGGGGCCAACGTCCTGACTTTC.

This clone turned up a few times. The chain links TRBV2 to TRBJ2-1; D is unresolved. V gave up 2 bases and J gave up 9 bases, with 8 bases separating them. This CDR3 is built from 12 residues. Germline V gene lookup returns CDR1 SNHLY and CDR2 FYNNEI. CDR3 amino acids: CASSELETEQFF. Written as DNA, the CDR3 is TGTGCCAGCAGTGAACTAGAAACTGAGCAGTTCTTC.

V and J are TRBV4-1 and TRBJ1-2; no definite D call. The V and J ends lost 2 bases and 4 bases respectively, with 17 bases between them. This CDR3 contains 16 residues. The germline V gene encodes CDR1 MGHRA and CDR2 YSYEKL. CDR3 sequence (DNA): TGCGCCAGCAGCCAACTTAGGGCGGCAACGGGCTATGGCTACACCTTC. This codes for CASSQLRAATGYGYTF.

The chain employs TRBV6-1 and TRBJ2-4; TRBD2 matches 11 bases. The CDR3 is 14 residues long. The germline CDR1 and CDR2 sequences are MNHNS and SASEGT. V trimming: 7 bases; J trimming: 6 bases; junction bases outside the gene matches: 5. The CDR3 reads CASTPGTSGNIQYF. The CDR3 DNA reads TGTGCCAGCACCCCAGGGACTAGCGGAAACATTCAGTACTTC.

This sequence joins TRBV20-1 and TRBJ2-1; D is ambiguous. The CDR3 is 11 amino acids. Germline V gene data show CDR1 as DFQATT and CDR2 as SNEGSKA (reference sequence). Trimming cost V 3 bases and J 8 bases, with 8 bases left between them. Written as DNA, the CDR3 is TGCAGTGCTAGTCGAGTCGATGAGCAGTTCTTC. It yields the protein CSASRVDEQFF.

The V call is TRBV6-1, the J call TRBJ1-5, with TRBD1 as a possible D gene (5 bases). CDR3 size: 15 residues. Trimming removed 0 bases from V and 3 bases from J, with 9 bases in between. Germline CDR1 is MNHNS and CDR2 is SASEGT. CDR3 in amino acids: CASSEAGATNQPQHF. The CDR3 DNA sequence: TGTGCCAGCAGTGAAGCCGGGGCCACCAATCAGCCCCAGCATTTT.

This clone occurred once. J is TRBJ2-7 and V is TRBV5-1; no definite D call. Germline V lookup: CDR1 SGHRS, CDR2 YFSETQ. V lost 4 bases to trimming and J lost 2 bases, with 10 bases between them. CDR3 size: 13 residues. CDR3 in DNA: TGCGCCAGCAGCCCCGGCGGCACCTACGAGCAGTACTTC. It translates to CASSPGGTYEQYF.

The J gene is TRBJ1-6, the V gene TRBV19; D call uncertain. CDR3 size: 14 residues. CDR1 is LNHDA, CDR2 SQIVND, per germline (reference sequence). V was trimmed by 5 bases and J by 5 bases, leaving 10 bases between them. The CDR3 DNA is TGTGCCAGTAGTTGGAGGGAAGATAATTCACCCCTCCACTTT. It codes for CASSWREDNSPLHF.